The 17 T cell receptor beta chains below all came from one sample that was sequenced in a study of early T cells in non-severe SARS-CoV-2 infection. TCRdb re-derived calls from the 5' RACE reads in MiXCR, one entry per CDR3 protein. The sample yields fewer than 80,000 distinct CDR3 sequences, around 10% seen once. The source material was whole blood, sampled at baseline. The receptor source for this set is an adult who was a healthcare worker with PCR-confirmed SARS-CoV-2 infection or an uninfected control (not recorded which).

In this sample, this clonotype turned up a few times. This chain uses TRBV29-1 with TRBJ2-1; the match to TRBD2 covers 8 bases. CDR3 length: 14 residues. V gave up 6 bases and J gave up 5 bases; unmatched junction bases: 9. Germline CDR1 and CDR2: SQVTM and ANQGSEA. In DNA, the CDR3 is TGCAGCGTCCTTAGCGGGGAAAACCACAATGAGCAGTTCTTC. This sequence encodes CSVLSGENHNEQFF.

This clonotype was counted at least ten times. The gene calls are TRBV5-1 and TRBJ2-7; TRBD1 matches at 7 bases. The V gene end was trimmed by 4 bases and the J gene end by 6 bases; junction bases not matched to a gene: 7. Germline V CDR1 and CDR2: SGHRS, YFSETQ. The CDR3 totals 13 residues. The CDR3 bases are TGCGCCAGCAGCACCCGACAGGGCAGCGAGCAGTACTTC. This sequence encodes CASSTRQGSEQYF.

The chain joins TRBV30 to TRBJ2-5, with D tentatively TRBD1 (5 bases). Germline loops: CDR1 GTSNPN, CDR2 SVGIG (reference sequence). The CDR3 contains 14 residues. The germline V and J ends were trimmed by 1 base and 0 bases, with 9 bases remaining between them. CDR3 loop: CAWSEGANQETQYF. DNA of the CDR3: TGTGCCTGGAGTGAAGGGGCTAACCAAGAGACCCAGTACTTC.

The V call is TRBV4-1, the J call TRBJ2-7, with D hard to call. In germline, CDR1 is MGHRA, CDR2 YSYEKL. The V gene lost 0 bases and the J gene lost 6 bases, with 9 bases spanning the gap. The CDR3 length is 13 residues. DNA of the CDR3: TGCGCCAGCAGCCAAGATTGGCTTTCCGAGCAGTACTTC. Translated, it gives CASSQDWLSEQYF.

Only a few counts were recorded for this clonotype. The rearrangement uses TRBV5-1 and TRBJ2-3; no definite D call. This CDR3 contains 15 residues. Trimming cost V 0 bases and J 4 bases, with 12 bases left between them. Germline CDR1 SGHRS, CDR2 YFSETQ. Written as DNA, the CDR3 is TGCGCCAGCAGCTTGGGGGGAAGATGGCCAGATACGCAGTATTTT. This codes for CASSLGGRWPDTQYF.

This clonotype was recorded a few times. This rearrangement joins TRBV18 to TRBJ2-1; 11 bases map to TRBD2. Germline V lookup: CDR1 KGHSH, CDR2 LQKENI. Trimming at V came to 5 bases and at J to 7 bases, leaving 4 bases not matched to a gene. CDR3 length: 14 residues. CDR3 loop: CASSYASGGNEQFF. As DNA, the CDR3 is TGTGCCAGCTCATACGCTAGCGGGGGGAATGAGCAGTTCTTC.

This clonotype showed up many times. V is TRBV29-1 and J is TRBJ2-3; D is unresolved. Germline CDR1 SQVTM, CDR2 ANQGSEA. Trimming took off 0 bases at V and 6 bases at J, with 10 bases between the two ends. The CDR3 length is 13 residues. The chain's CDR3 is CSVEDNRYDTQYF. The CDR3 DNA follows: TGCAGCGTTGAAGATAACCGATATGATACGCAGTATTTT.

V is TRBV11-2 and J is TRBJ2-3; D is undetermined. CDR1 SGHAT and CDR2 FQNNGV come from the germline V gene. V was trimmed by 2 bases and J by 5 bases, leaving 11 bases between them. The CDR3 runs 14 residues. This CDR3 reads CASSLPPHVDTQYF. As DNA, the CDR3 is TGTGCCAGCAGCTTACCCCCCCACGTAGATACGCAGTATTTT.

This clonotype occurred a few times. The gene calls are TRBV4-2 and TRBJ2-7; 10 positions match TRBD1. The CDR3 loop spans 14 amino acids. Germline CDR1 and CDR2: LGHNA and YNFKEQ. Losses at the gene ends were 5 bases for V and 5 bases for J; bases not matched to a gene: 6. The DNA for the CDR3 is TGTGCCAGCAGCACCCGGGACAGGGGAAACGAGCAGTACTTC. Translating gives CASSTRDRGNEQYF.

This clonotype appeared many times. The chain recombines TRBV7-3 with TRBJ1-2, with a tentative D call TRBD1 (6 bases). Trimming cost V 5 bases and J 4 bases, with 17 bases left between them. There are 15 residues in the CDR3. CDR1 and CDR2 from the germline V gene are SGHTA and FQGTGA. The CDR3 reads CASSKGPGDAYGYTF. The CDR3 DNA reads as TGTGCCAGCAGCAAAGGGCCAGGGGATGCCTATGGCTACACCTTC.

Worth noting for this clonotype: This may come from a read error, since a much larger clone is one base off. The chain links TRBV11-2 to TRBJ2-7, with 10 bases that match TRBD2. V lost 4 bases to trimming and J lost 3 bases; unmatched junction nucleotides: 6. This CDR3 has 15 amino acids. Germline V gene lookup returns CDR1 SGHAT and CDR2 FQNNGV. The CDR3 coding sequence is TGTGCCAGCAGCTCACTAGCGGGGACAAACTACGAGCAGTACTTC. It yields the protein CASSSLAGTNYEQYF.

Sample share makes this clonotype medium-sized. The chain employs TRBV3-1 and TRBJ2-7; no reliable D call. The V gene's germline CDR1 is LGHDT and CDR2 YNNKEL (reference sequence). This CDR3 comprises 11 residues. Trimming removed 2 bases from V and 7 bases from J, with 6 bases in between. CDR3 nucleotides: TGTGCCAGCAGCCAAACGTGGGAGCAGTACTTC. It codes for CASSQTWEQYF.

Many counts were recorded for this clonotype. The germline gene is not matched at one end of the junction; a read error may be the cause. V is TRBV7-2 and J is TRBJ1-1, with a tentative D call TRBD1 (5 bases). This CDR3 is 16 amino acids long. Germline CDR1 reads SGHTA; CDR2 reads FQGNSA. The CDR3 bases are TGTGCCAGCAGCTTATGGGATCGGGGGGTGAAGACTGAAGCTTTCTTT. Translated: CASSLWDRGVKTEAFF.

There are many counts of this clonotype. The chain links TRBV18 to TRBJ2-3, with D tentatively TRBD1 (7 bases). Trimming shortened V by 0 bases and J by 4 bases, and 11 bases separated the two germline ends. Germline CDR1 is KGHSH and CDR2 is LQKENI. This CDR3 has 15 residues. CDR3 in amino acids: CASSPPRGESDTQYF. The CDR3 DNA reads as TGTGCCAGCTCACCACCCAGGGGGGAATCAGATACGCAGTATTTT.

This clonotype was counted ten times or more. This chain links TRBV28 with TRBJ1-6; 7 nucleotides match TRBD1. The CDR3 has 14 amino acids. V shed 2 bases, J shed 9 bases, and the junction held 4 bases outside the gene matches. The germline gives CDR1 MDHEN, CDR2 SYDVKM. Here the CDR3 DNA reads TGTGCCAGCAGTTTACCCCGACAGGGTTCACCCCTCCACTTT. Amino acid sequence: CASSLPRQGSPLHF.

The chain employs TRBV11-2 and TRBJ1-1, with unresolved D. This CDR3 is 13 amino acids long. Germline CDR1 is SGHAT and CDR2 is FQNNGV. The ends were cut back, 3 bases at V and 7 bases at J, with 12 bases in the middle. CDR3 residues: CASSFSFTSEAFF. For the CDR3, the DNA is TGTGCCAGCAGCTTTTCTTTTACCAGTGAAGCTTTCTTT.

This clonotype occurred many times. The chain employs TRBV29-1 and TRBJ2-1; the D call may be TRBD1 or TRBD2 (5 bases each). CDR3 length: 13 amino acids. V was clipped by 3 bases and J by 9 bases, with 15 bases between them. Germline CDR1 SQVTM, CDR2 ANQGSEA. CDR3 region: CSVDGDGVSEQFF. CDR3 nucleotide sequence: TGCAGCGTTGACGGGGACGGGGTGAGTGAGCAGTTCTTC.